This TCR beta chain was sequenced in a study of CD8+ T cells in alopecia areata. General study findings and limits: Researchers report lesional scalp, most notably alopecia totalis/universalis, outstripped normal scalp in clonality.

From germline, CDR1 is GTSNPN and CDR2 SVGIG (reference sequence). Trimming took off 0 bases at V and 7 bases at J, with 12 bases between the two ends. The CDR3 is 13 amino acids. Treatment here: oral pan-JAK inhibitor, 5-10 mg twice daily. Specimens obtained from alopecia areata patients comprised lesional scalp punch biopsies and peripheral blood. With regard to this clone: Its antigen is currently unknown.

RNA was extracted and reverse transcribed into cDNA as the sequencing template. TCRdb keeps only in-frame clones here, not all; method: immunoSEQ multiplex PCR. The sample lists some 110,000 clones, approximately 52% seen once, with roughly 30% in the top ten. The input for sequencing was CD8+ T cells sorted from blood, taken at week 4, from a patient treated with tofacitinib. The sequence derives from a human donor with alopecia areata. The genes are TRBV30 and TRBJ1-2; the D gene is possibly TRBD1 (6 bases). In nucleotides, the CDR3 is TGTGCCTGGAGTGTCGGGGGGCGCGGTGGCTACACCTTC. Residues: CAWSVGGRGGYTF.